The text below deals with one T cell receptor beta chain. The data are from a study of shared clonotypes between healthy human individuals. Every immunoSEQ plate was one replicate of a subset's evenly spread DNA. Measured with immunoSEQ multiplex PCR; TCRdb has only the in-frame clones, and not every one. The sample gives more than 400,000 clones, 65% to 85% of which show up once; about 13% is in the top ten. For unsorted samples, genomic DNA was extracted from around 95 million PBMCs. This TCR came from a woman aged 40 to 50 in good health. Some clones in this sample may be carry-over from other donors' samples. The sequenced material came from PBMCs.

CDR3 amino acids: CASSPPGIGSDTQYF. In nucleotides, the CDR3 is TGTGCCAGCTCACCACCGGGAATCGGGTCTGATACGCAGTATTTT. The chain is built from TRBV18 and TRBJ2-3; D is unclear. The V gene's germline CDR1 is KGHSH and CDR2 LQKENI. CDR3 size: 15 residues. V was cut by 0 bases and J by 6 bases, with 13 bases left in between.